This TCR beta chain was retrieved from a study of cytomegalovirus exposure and HLA in healthy donors. Points from the study as a whole: For presence/absence analyses, sequencing depth was assumed to be roughly uniform across donors. V- and J-gene trimming in TCR beta was tied to a missense DCLRE1C variant by an analysis performed later. The classifier was said to identify cytomegalovirus status with high specificity and sensitivity.

Trimming took 4 bases from V and 3 from J; bases not matched to a gene: 4. Germline-derived CDR1 and CDR2 are SGHRS and YFSETQ. The CDR3 is 15 amino acids. Nominally healthy donors provided the samples, though records likely missed some immune exposures. This PCR relied on a set of 60 Vbeta primers and 13 Jbeta primers. Libraries were prepared by immunoSEQ multiplex PCR; TCRdb keeps only in-frame clonotypes and omits some of them. The table lists roughly 100,000 clones, 77% of them singletons. A note on this clone: Antigen unknown.

The sequence came from a woman aged 40 to 49 in good health and CMV-seropositive. Sequencing input: PBMCs. The gene calls are TRBV5-1 and TRBJ2-2, with TRBD1 matching 9 bases. The CDR3 is CASSPRTGDTGELFF. The CDR3 DNA reads as TGCGCCAGCAGCCCCCGGACAGGGGACACCGGGGAGCTGTTTTTT.